This TCR beta chain was identified in a study of OX40 agonist ivuxolimab in advanced cancers. Study details: There were three patients with partial responses, one having hepatocellular carcinoma and two cutaneous melanoma.

CDR3 length equals 17 residues. CDR1 is SNHLY and CDR2 is FYNNEI in the germline V gene. The V end lost 2 bases, the J end lost 3 bases, and 17 bases lay between the germline ends. Overall study results and limits: Part of the nonresponder group also had normalized T-cell clonal expansion that was low. CD8+ T cells averaged more expanded clones than CD4+. In the 0.1 to 3.0 mg/kg range, CD4+ and CD8+ blood T cells had expanded clonally by week 6.

Sequenced by immunoSEQ multiplex PCR; TCRdb stores in-frame clones only, minus some. The table has around 81,000 clones, approximately 90% seen once. As to this clone: Its target is unknown.

The TCR originated in an adult with an advanced solid tumor such as melanoma, head and neck, liver or kidney cancer. The rearrangement uses TRBV2 and TRBJ2-1; TRBD2 is a possible D gene (5 bases). Material: CD4+ or CD8+ T cells sorted from blood, obtained in a trial of the OX40 agonist ivuxolimab. The CDR3, as DNA: TGTGCCAGCAGTGAAAAAGAGGGCGGATTATACTACAATGAGCAGTTCTTC. It is translated as CASSEKEGGLYYNEQFF.